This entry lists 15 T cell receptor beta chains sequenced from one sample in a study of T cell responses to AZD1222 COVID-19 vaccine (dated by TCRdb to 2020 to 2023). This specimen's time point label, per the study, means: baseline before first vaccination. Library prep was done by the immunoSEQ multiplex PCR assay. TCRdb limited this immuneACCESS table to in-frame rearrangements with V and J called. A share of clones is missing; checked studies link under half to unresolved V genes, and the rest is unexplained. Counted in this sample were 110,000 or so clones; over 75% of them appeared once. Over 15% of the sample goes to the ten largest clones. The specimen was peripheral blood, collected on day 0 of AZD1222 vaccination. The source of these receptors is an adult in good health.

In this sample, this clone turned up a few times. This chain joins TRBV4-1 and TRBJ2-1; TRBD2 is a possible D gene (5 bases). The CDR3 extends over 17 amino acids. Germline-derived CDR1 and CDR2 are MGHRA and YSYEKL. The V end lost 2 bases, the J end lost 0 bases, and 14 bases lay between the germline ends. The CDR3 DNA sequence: TGCGCCAGCAGCCAACGTACGTGGGAGAGCTCCTACAATGAGCAGTTCTTC. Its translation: CASSQRTWESSYNEQFF.

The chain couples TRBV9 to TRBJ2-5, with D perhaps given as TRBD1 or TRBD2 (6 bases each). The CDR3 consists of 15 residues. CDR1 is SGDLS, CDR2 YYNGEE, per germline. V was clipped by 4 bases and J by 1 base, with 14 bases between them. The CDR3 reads CASSPRGGFQETQYF. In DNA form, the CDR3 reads TGTGCCAGCAGCCCACGAGGGGGGTTCCAAGAGACCCAGTACTTC.

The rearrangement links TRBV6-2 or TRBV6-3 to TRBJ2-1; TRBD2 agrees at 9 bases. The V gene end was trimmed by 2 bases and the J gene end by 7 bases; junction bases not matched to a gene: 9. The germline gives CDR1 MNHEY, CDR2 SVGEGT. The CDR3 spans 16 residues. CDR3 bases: TGTGCCAGCAGTTACCCTTCTAGCGGGGAGGGGAATGAGCAGTTCTTC. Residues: CASSYPSSGEGNEQFF.

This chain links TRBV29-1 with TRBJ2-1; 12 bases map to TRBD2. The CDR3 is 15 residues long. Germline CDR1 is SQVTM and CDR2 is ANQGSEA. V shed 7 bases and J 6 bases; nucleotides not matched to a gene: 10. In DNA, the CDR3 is TGCAGCGGGAGAACACTAGCGGGGGGATCCAATGAGCAGTTCTTC. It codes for CSGRTLAGGSNEQFF.

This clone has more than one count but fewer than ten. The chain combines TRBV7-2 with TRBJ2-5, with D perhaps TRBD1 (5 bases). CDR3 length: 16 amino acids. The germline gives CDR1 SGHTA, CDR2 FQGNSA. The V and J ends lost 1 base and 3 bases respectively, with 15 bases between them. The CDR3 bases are TGTGCCAGCAGCTTAGGGCAGGGCTTTCGGGAAGAGACCCAGTACTTC. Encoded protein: CASSLGQGFREETQYF.

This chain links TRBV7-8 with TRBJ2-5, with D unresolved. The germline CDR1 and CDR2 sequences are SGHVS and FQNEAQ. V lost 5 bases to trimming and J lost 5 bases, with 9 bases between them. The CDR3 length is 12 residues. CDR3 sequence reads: CASSLPPETQYF. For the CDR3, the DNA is TGTGCCAGCAGCCTACCCCCGGAGACCCAGTACTTC.

Here the CDR3 reads CASIPGQNTEAFF. CDR3 nucleotide sequence: TGTGCCAGTATTCCCGGGCAGAACACTGAAGCTTTCTTT. This chain joins TRBV28 and TRBJ1-1; D not certain. With 9 bases removed from V and 1 base from J, the gap between germline ends came to 12 bases. Per the germline V gene, CDR1 is MDHEN and CDR2 is SYDVKM. The CDR3 length is 13 residues.

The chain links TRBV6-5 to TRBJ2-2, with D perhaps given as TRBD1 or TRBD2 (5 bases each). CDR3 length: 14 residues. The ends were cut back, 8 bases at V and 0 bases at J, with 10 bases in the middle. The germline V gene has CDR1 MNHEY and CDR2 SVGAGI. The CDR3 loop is CASPGTANTGELFF. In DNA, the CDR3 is TGTGCCAGCCCGGGGACGGCGAACACCGGGGAGCTGTTTTTT.

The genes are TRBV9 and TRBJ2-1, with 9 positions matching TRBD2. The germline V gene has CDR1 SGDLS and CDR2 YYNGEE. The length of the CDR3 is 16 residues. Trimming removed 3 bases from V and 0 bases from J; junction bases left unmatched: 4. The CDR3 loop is CASSGFSGSSYNEQFF. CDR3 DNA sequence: TGTGCCAGCAGCGGATTTAGCGGGAGCTCCTACAATGAGCAGTTCTTC. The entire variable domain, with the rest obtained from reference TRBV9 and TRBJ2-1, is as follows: DSGVTQTPKHLITATGQRVTLRCSPRSGDLSVYWYQQSLDQGLQFLIQYYNGEERAKGNILERFSAQQFPDLHSELNLSSLELGDSALYFCASSGFSGSSYNEQFFGPGTRLTVL.

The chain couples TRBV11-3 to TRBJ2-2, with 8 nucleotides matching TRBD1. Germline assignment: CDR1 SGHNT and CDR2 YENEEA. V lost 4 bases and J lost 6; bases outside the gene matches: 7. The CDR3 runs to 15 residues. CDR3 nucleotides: TGTGCCAGCAGCTCGACAGGGGTAATGGCCGGGGAGCTGTTTTTT. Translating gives CASSSTGVMAGELFF.

Here the CDR3 DNA reads TGTGCCAGCAGCTTGAACAGGTTCTCTGGAAACACCATATATTTT. Its translation is CASSLNRFSGNTIYF. The chain recombines TRBV7-8 with TRBJ1-3; D is perhaps TRBD1 (5 bases). CDR1 and CDR2 from the germline V gene are SGHVS and FQNEAQ. Trimming cost V 3 bases and J 0 bases, with 9 bases left between them. This CDR3 spans 15 amino acids.

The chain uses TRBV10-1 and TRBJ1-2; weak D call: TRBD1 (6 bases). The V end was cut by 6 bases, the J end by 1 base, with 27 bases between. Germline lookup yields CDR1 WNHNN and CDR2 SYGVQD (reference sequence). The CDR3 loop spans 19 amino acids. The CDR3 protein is CASSQSLQGMTPYNYGYTF. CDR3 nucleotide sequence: TGCGCCAGCAGCCAGAGCCTACAGGGAATGACCCCCTATAACTATGGCTACACCTTC.

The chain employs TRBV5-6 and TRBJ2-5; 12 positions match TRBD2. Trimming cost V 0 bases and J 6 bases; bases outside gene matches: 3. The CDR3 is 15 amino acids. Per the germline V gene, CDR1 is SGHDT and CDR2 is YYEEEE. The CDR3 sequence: CASSLGLAGVKTQYF. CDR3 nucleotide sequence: TGTGCCAGCAGCTTGGGACTAGCGGGAGTTAAGACCCAGTACTTC.

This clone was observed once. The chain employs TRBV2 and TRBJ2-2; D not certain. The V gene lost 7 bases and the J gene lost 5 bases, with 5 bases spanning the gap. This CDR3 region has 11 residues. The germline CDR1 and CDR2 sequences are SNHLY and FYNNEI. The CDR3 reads CASMRTGELFF. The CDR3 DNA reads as TGTGCCAGCATGCGGACCGGGGAGCTGTTTTTT.

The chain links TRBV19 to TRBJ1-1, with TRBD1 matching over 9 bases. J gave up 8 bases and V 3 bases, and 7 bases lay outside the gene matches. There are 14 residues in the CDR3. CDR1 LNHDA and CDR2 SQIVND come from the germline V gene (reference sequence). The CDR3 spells CASSMRDRAGEAFF. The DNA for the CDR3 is TGTGCCAGTAGTATGAGGGACAGGGCAGGAGAAGCTTTCTTT.